Below, 12 T cell receptor beta chains from the same sample are listed, as sequenced in a study of blood T cell repertoires in COVID-19. This table comes from immunoSEQ multiplex PCR, and its TCRdb copy is limited to in-frame clones, with some not included. This sample has about 380,000 clones; 88% occur once, and the top ten carry about 1.2%. The material sequenced was PBMCs or T cells enriched from blood (not recorded which). The receptor source for this set is a young woman who had recovered from COVID-19.

The chain carries TRBV11-2 and TRBJ1-4; D is ambiguous. CDR1 is SGHAT, CDR2 FQNNGV, per germline. V was cut by 1 base and J by 7 bases, with 10 bases left in between. The CDR3 is made up of 14 amino acids. The CDR3 nucleotides are TGTGCCAGCAGCTTAGGACTCCTTGCTGAAAAACTGTTTTTT. It codes for CASSLGLLAEKLFF.

This sequence joins TRBV19 and TRBJ2-1; D is perhaps TRBD2 (6 bases). Looked up from germline, CDR1 is LNHDA and CDR2 is SQIVND (reference sequence). The V and J ends lost 7 bases and 0 bases respectively, with 19 bases between them. The CDR3 is 17 residues long. CDR3 coding DNA: TGTGCCAGTAAAGCGCGGGGAGCGGCCAGCTCCTACAATGAGCAGTTCTTC. It codes for CASKARGAASSYNEQFF.

This rearrangement joins TRBV5-1 to TRBJ2-2; D gene unclear. V shed 4 bases and J shed 2 bases, with 3 bases lying between them. The CDR3 runs 12 residues. CDR1 is SGHRS, CDR2 YFSETQ, per germline. CDR3 sequence: CASSRNTGELFF. As DNA, the CDR3 is TGCGCCAGCAGCCGTAACACCGGGGAGCTGTTTTTT.

The V gene is TRBV27, the J gene TRBJ1-4, with TRBD1 identical over 11 bases. V lost 6 bases to trimming and J lost 3 bases; unmatched junction nucleotides: 6. The CDR3 runs to 16 residues. CDR1 is MNHEY, CDR2 SMNVEV, per germline (reference sequence). The CDR3 spells CASRGDRGKSNEKLFF. CDR3 in DNA: TGTGCCAGCAGGGGGGACAGGGGGAAGTCTAATGAAAAACTGTTTTTT. The complete variable domain, with remaining parts taken from reference TRBV27 and TRBJ1-4, reads EAQVTQNPRYLITVTGKKLTVTCSQNMNHEYMSWYRQDPGLGLRQIYYSMNVEVTDKGDVPEGYKVSRKEKRNFPLILESPSPNQTSLYFCASRGDRGKSNEKLFFGSGTQLSVL.

The V gene is TRBV27, the J gene TRBJ2-3; D may be TRBD1 (5 bases). This CDR3 comprises 16 residues. The germline CDR1 and CDR2 sequences are MNHEY and SMNVEV (reference sequence). Trimming removed 5 bases from V and 0 bases from J, with 15 bases in between. The CDR3 region is CASSQPRATSTDTQYF. The CDR3 DNA reads TGTGCCAGCAGTCAACCCAGGGCGACTAGCACAGATACGCAGTATTTT.

The CDR3 protein is CSVERDRGNGYTF. As DNA, the CDR3 is TGCAGCGTTGAGAGGGACAGGGGGAATGGCTACACCTTC. The V call is TRBV29-1, the J call TRBJ1-2; TRBD1 matches 11 bases. The CDR3 runs to 13 residues. The V gene's germline CDR1 is SQVTM and CDR2 ANQGSEA. Trimming removed 3 bases from V and 6 bases from J; junction bases left unmatched: 3.

This chain links TRBV6-5 with TRBJ1-2; TRBD1 matches 8 bases. The junction had 6 bases not matched to a gene; V was cut back by 6 bases and J by 6 bases. CDR3 size: 13 residues. CDR1 is MNHEY, CDR2 SVGAGI, per germline. CDR3 DNA sequence: TGTGCCAGCAGCTCACAGGGGGTGGATGGCTACACCTTC. This translates into CASSSQGVDGYTF.

The chain is built from TRBV9 and TRBJ2-7; D is perhaps TRBD2 (5 bases). Between the trimmed V and J ends, which lost 4 bases and 1 base, there was a span of 12 bases. The CDR3 covers 14 residues. Germline V lookup: CDR1 SGDLS, CDR2 YYNGEE. The CDR3 is CASSTGLTSYEQYF. Written as DNA, the CDR3 is TGTGCCAGCAGCACCGGACTGACTTCCTACGAGCAGTACTTC. The full variable domain, in which reference TRBV9 and TRBJ2-7 provide the parts outside the CDR3, is DSGVTQTPKHLITATGQRVTLRCSPRSGDLSVYWYQQSLDQGLQFLIQYYNGEERAKGNILERFSAQQFPDLHSELNLSSLELGDSALYFCASSTGLTSYEQYFGPGTRLTVT.

The V gene is TRBV9, the J gene TRBJ1-4, with TRBD1 identical over 8 bases. Trimming cost V 2 bases and J 11 bases; bases outside gene matches: 2. This CDR3 region has 12 residues. Germline CDR1 is SGDLS and CDR2 is YYNGEE. Here the CDR3 reads CASSVDRGKLFF. DNA of the CDR3: TGTGCCAGCAGCGTCGACAGGGGCAAACTGTTTTTT.

The chain carries TRBV9 and TRBJ1-4; no reliable D call. The CDR3 loop spans 14 amino acids. Germline CDR1 reads SGDLS; CDR2 reads YYNGEE. The V gene lost 4 bases and the J gene lost 7 bases, with 14 bases spanning the gap. The CDR3 loop is CASSSSRRGEKLFF. As DNA, the CDR3 is TGTGCCAGCAGCTCATCCCGCCGGGGTGAAAAACTGTTTTTT.

The V and J genes are TRBV27 and TRBJ1-1; D remains ambiguous. V dropped 5 bases and J dropped 0 bases, with 7 bases sitting between them. The CDR3 is 13 residues long. In germline, CDR1 is MNHEY, CDR2 SMNVEV (reference sequence). CDR3 DNA sequence: TGTGCCAGCAGTCGAGTCATGAACACTGAAGCTTTCTTT. Amino acid sequence: CASSRVMNTEAFF.

This chain links TRBV14 with TRBJ2-7; 8 bases agree with TRBD1. With 8 bases clipped from V and 9 bases from J, the junction kept 12 bases outside the gene matches. The length of the CDR3 is 13 residues. Germline V gene data show CDR1 as SGHDN and CDR2 as FVKESK. CDR3 region: CASSGTGSTGQYF. The CDR3 DNA follows: TGTGCCAGCTCCGGGACAGGTTCTACGGGGCAGTACTTC.